Below, 20 T cell receptor beta chains from the same sample are listed, as sequenced in a study of shared clonotypes between healthy human individuals. Measured with immunoSEQ multiplex PCR; TCRdb has only the in-frame clones, and not every one. The sample consists of approximately 320,000 clones, around 86% of them appearing once. The sample consisted of memory CD8+ T cells sorted from blood. Subset noted: CD45RO+ cells pooled with CCR7-negative TemRA cells. The source of these receptors is a man between 18 and 35 years old in good health.

The chain links TRBV10-3 to TRBJ2-7, with 14 bases aligning to TRBD2. The junction had 13 bases not matched to a gene; V was cut back by 5 bases and J by 4 bases. CDR3 length: 18 residues. Germline assignment: CDR1 ENHRY and CDR2 SYGVKD. The CDR3 protein is CAISQPKGLAGEFYEQYF. CDR3 nucleotide sequence: TGTGCCATCAGTCAACCCAAGGGACTAGCGGGGGAATTTTACGAGCAGTACTTC.

The chain couples TRBV29-1 to TRBJ2-5; D remains ambiguous. The CDR3 runs 18 residues. Germline CDR1 is SQVTM and CDR2 is ANQGSEA. Deletions cut 3 bases from V and 0 bases from J, with 23 bases between. The CDR3 region has the DNA TGCAGCGTTGAGTTGACGTCGTCCAAGGTGGAGTACCAAGAGACCCAGTACTTC. Translated, it gives CSVELTSSKVEYQETQYF.

The rearrangement links TRBV7-9 to TRBJ1-2; 7 positions agree with TRBD1. This CDR3 region has 16 residues. The germline CDR1 and CDR2 sequences are SEHNR and FQNEAQ (reference sequence). V shed 2 bases, J shed 8 bases, and the junction held 14 bases outside the gene matches. The CDR3 sequence: CASSLSRSSGTDGYTF. CDR3 coding DNA: TGTGCCAGCAGCTTAAGTAGGTCGTCCGGGACAGACGGCTACACCTTC.

On this clone: Other nucleotide sequences in the sample specify the same CDR3. The CDR3 coding sequence is TGTGCCAGCAGCCTAGGGAGTGGCCCCTACAATGAGCAGTTCTTC. Translation gives CASSLGSGPYNEQFF. The chain carries TRBV5-4 and TRBJ2-1, with D perhaps matching TRBD2 (5 bases). CDR1 is SGHNT, CDR2 YYREEE, per germline (reference sequence). With 4 bases removed from V and 2 bases from J, the gap between germline ends came to 13 bases. The CDR3 runs 15 residues.

The chain couples TRBV5-1 to TRBJ2-1; D possibly corresponds to TRBD2 (5 bases). The CDR3 spans 16 residues. Trimming removed 0 bases at V and 4 bases at J, with 14 bases between. Germline loops: CDR1 SGHRS, CDR2 YFSETQ. The CDR3 DNA sequence: TGCGCCAGCAGCTTGGATCCCGCCGGCGGGTACAATGAGCAGTTCTTC. It encodes CASSLDPAGGYNEQFF.

The rearrangement joins TRBV6-5 to TRBJ1-6; possible D gene TRBD1, 5 bases. V dropped 6 bases and J dropped 7 bases, with 13 bases sitting between them. Germline V CDR1 and CDR2: MNHEY, SVGAGI. CDR3 length equals 14 residues. The CDR3 spells CASSGGGSNSPLHF. The CDR3 nucleotides read TGTGCCAGCAGCGGGGGGGGATCCAATTCACCCCTCCACTTT.

The sample holds one count of this clone. J is TRBJ2-5 and V is TRBV5-1; D uncertain. The CDR3 totals 12 residues. Trimming took off 4 bases at V and 2 bases at J, with 6 bases between the two ends. CDR1 and CDR2 from the germline V gene are SGHRS and YFSETQ. The CDR3 spells CASSTPQETQYF. DNA for the CDR3: TGCGCCAGCAGCACCCCTCAAGAGACCCAGTACTTC.

The rearrangement links TRBV7-9 to TRBJ2-3, with 12 positions matching TRBD1. The germline CDR1 and CDR2 sequences are SEHNR and FQNEAQ (reference sequence). CDR3 length: 16 amino acids. Trimming removed 4 bases from V and 1 base from J; junction bases left unmatched: 3. The CDR3 nucleotides are TGTGCCAGCAGCTCAGGGACAGGGGGCCGCACAGATACGCAGTATTTT. This translates into CASSSGTGGRTDTQYF.

This chain joins TRBV7-3 and TRBJ2-7; D is undetermined. Germline CDR1 and CDR2: SGHTA and FQGTGA. V was trimmed by 5 bases and J by 1 base, leaving 9 bases between them. The CDR3 is 13 residues long. The CDR3 DNA sequence: TGTGCCAGCAGCATTGGGTATTCCTACGAGCAGTACTTC. Translating it yields CASSIGYSYEQYF.

This sequence joins TRBV10-3 and TRBJ2-5; 12 bases line up with TRBD2. After removal of 6 bases from V and 3 bases from J, the junction contained 2 bases not matched to a gene. Per germline, CDR1 ENHRY and CDR2 SYGVKD. The CDR3 is made up of 14 amino acids. CDR3 in amino acids: CAISRLAGEETQYF. The CDR3 coding sequence is TGTGCCATCAGCCGACTAGCGGGAGAAGAGACCCAGTACTTC.

This clone has a handful of counts. The chain uses TRBV29-1 and TRBJ1-2; D gene uncertain. Germline V CDR1 and CDR2: SQVTM, ANQGSEA. This CDR3 has 10 residues. The V and J ends lost 1 base and 6 bases respectively, with 3 bases between them. The CDR3 bases are TGCAGCGTTGAAGCTAATGGCTACACCTTC. This codes for CSVEANGYTF.

The rearrangement uses TRBV30 and TRBJ1-2, with D possibly being TRBD1 (6 bases). From germline, CDR1 is GTSNPN and CDR2 SVGIG (reference sequence). V lost 3 bases and J 6 bases, leaving 11 bases between the germline ends. The CDR3 length is 12 residues. The CDR3 nucleotides are TGTGCCTGGAGCACAGGGTCAGATGGCTACACCTTC. Translation: CAWSTGSDGYTF.

The V and J genes are TRBV7-2 and TRBJ2-7; TRBD2 aligns across 12 bases. In germline, CDR1 is SGHTA, CDR2 FQGNSA. The CDR3 length is 16 residues. The ends lost 2 bases at V and 0 bases at J; junction bases unmatched: 2. CDR3 nucleotides: TGTGCCAGCAGCTTAAGGACTAGCGGGAACTCCTACGAGCAGTACTTC. It specifies CASSLRTSGNSYEQYF.

The genes are TRBV5-1 and TRBJ2-3, with D possibly TRBD1 on 6 matching bases. Germline lookup yields CDR1 SGHRS and CDR2 YFSETQ. The V gene lost 1 base and the J gene lost 5 bases, with 11 bases spanning the gap. The CDR3 is 14 amino acids. The CDR3 DNA reads TGCGCCAGCAGCTTGTACAGGGTGTTAGATACGCAGTATTTT. Its translation is CASSLYRVLDTQYF.

The chain is built from TRBV4-3 and TRBJ2-1; D is unresolved. The CDR3 sequence is 16 residues long. The germline V gene encodes CDR1 LGHNA and CDR2 YSLEER. Deletions cut 0 bases from V and 6 bases from J, with 15 bases between. The CDR3 nucleotides read TGCGCCAGCAGCCAAGATTCTCACGGAGCGTCCAATGAGCAGTTCTTC. Its protein product is CASSQDSHGASNEQFF.

This chain links TRBV4-3 with TRBJ2-7; D uncertain. CDR1 and CDR2 (germline): LGHNA, YSLEER. V gave up 1 base and J gave up 2 bases, with 12 bases separating them. CDR3 length equals 15 residues. CDR3 coding DNA: TGCGCCAGCAGCCAAGGCTCGGGTAAACCCTACGAGCAGTACTTC. This gives the protein CASSQGSGKPYEQYF.

V usage is TRBV7-9 and J usage is TRBJ2-7, with D perhaps matching TRBD1 (5 bases). The ends were cut back, 1 base at V and 0 bases at J, with 10 bases in the middle. The V gene's germline CDR1 is SEHNR and CDR2 FQNEAQ (reference sequence). The CDR3 has 15 amino acids. CDR3 DNA: TGTGCCAGCAGCTTAGGGGCAGGGCCCTCCTACGAGCAGTACTTC. It is translated as CASSLGAGPSYEQYF.

The chain carries TRBV11-3 and TRBJ1-2, with D hard to call. The CDR3 spans 14 residues. Germline V lookup: CDR1 SGHNT, CDR2 YENEEA. V gave up 5 bases and J gave up 4 bases, with 14 bases separating them. The CDR3: CASSLEVLVYGYTF. The CDR3 DNA sequence: TGTGCCAGCAGCCTCGAGGTATTGGTCTATGGCTACACCTTC.

The chain combines TRBV6-5 with TRBJ1-2; D gene uncertain. Germline V gene lookup returns CDR1 MNHEY and CDR2 SVGAGI. The length of the CDR3 is 13 residues. V was cut by 1 base and J by 2 bases, with 5 bases left in between. CDR3 region: CASSYFQNYGYTF. The CDR3 DNA reads as TGTGCCAGCAGTTACTTCCAAAACTATGGCTACACCTTC.

The genes are TRBV7-9 and TRBJ2-1; no clear D. The V end lost 4 bases, the J end lost 8 bases, and 12 bases lay between the germline ends. The CDR3 sequence is 13 residues long. CDR1 SEHNR and CDR2 FQNEAQ come from the germline V gene (reference sequence). Here the CDR3 reads CASSSFTGHEQFF. The CDR3 coding sequence is TGTGCCAGCAGCTCCTTTACCGGCCATGAGCAGTTCTTC.